This record covers a single T cell receptor beta chain. V lost 6 bases to trimming and J lost 4 bases, with 12 bases between them. Germline V gene data show CDR1 as SQVTM and CDR2 as ANQGSEA. The CDR3 is 12 residues long. This entry belongs to a study of control samples from healthy donors and cancer patients. The method was immunoSEQ multiplex PCR; TCRdb's version includes in-frame clones alone and lacks a portion of them. The data show under 30,000 clones, with around 80% seen just once and 22% held by the top ten. This sequence originates from a man aged 55 to 70 with head and neck cancer. Sequencing was carried out using PBMCs. The chain recombines TRBV29-1 with TRBJ1-2; D might be TRBD1 (5 bases). CDR3 region: CSVTGLIYGYTF. CDR3 DNA: TGCAGCGTGACGGGACTGATCTATGGCTACACCTTC.